This T cell receptor beta chain was profiled in a study of shared clonotypes between healthy human individuals. Study-wide results and caveats: Memory subsets generally showed lower estimated richness than naive subsets.

Once extracted for a subset, genomic DNA was divided evenly among several immunoSEQ plates. How the authors handled the data: Without quality scores, immunoSEQ junctional reads could not be filtered like full-length reads. Assay: immunoSEQ multiplex PCR; the TCRdb copy retains only in-frame clones and omits some. The V and J calls and the clone size are those of that table, but D and trimming were determined from the DNA. The sample holds approximately 1.9 million clones; just under 95% are singletons and the top ten take about 1.7%. In the case of this clone: Its antigen is as yet unknown.

V was trimmed by 10 bases and J by 8 bases, leaving 17 bases between them. The CDR3 has 13 amino acids. The germline V gene has CDR1 MNHNS and CDR2 SASEGT. Selected positively for CCR7 and CD45RO-negative, naive CD8 cells excluded terminally differentiated effector memory CD45RA+ cells. Sequenced input: naive CD8+ T cells from PBMCs. The sequence came from a man aged 18 to 30 in good health. Some clones in this sample may be carry-over from other donors' samples. This chain joins TRBV6-1 and TRBJ1-4; D perhaps matches TRBD1 (5 bases). CDR3 loop: CATIRGVGEKLFF. In DNA, the CDR3 is TGTGCCACCATACGGGGCGTGGGGGAAAAACTGTTTTTT.